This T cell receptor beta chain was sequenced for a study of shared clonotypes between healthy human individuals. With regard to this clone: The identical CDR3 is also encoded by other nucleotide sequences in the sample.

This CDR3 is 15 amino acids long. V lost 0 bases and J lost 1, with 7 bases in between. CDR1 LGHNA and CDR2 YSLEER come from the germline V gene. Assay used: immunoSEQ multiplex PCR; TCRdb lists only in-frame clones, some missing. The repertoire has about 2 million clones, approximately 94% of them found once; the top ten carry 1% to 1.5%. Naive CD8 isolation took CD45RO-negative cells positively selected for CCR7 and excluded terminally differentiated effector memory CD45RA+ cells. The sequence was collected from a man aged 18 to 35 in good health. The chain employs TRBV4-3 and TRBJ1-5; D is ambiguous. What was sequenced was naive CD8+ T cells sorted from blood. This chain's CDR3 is CASSQDDTSNQPQHF. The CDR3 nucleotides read TGCGCCAGCAGCCAAGATGACACGAGCAATCAGCCCCAGCATTTT.